This T cell receptor (beta chain) was recorded in a study of shared clonotypes between healthy human individuals. Findings of the study overall: Relative to clonotypes present in all four donors, those not shared had lower generation probabilities.

Note on this clone: As yet, its antigen is unknown. Other DNA sequences from this sample encode an identical CDR3 as well.

Generated by immunoSEQ multiplex PCR, the TCRdb table keeps only in-frame clones and is missing some. The profile shows around 1,900,000 clones, 93% of them singletons. CDR1 and CDR2 (germline): MNHEY, SMNVEV (reference sequence). V was cut by 5 bases and J by 1 base, with 6 bases left in between. This CDR3 has 13 amino acids. Naivety among CD8 cells was defined by CD45RO negativity and positive CCR7 selection, thereby excluding terminally differentiated effector memory CD45RA+ cells. This chain connects TRBV27 to TRBJ2-1, with D uncertain. The sequence was collected from a man between 18 and 35 years old in good health. Some clones in this sample may be carry-over from other donors' samples. Sequencing input: naive CD8+ T cells from PBMCs. CDR3: CASSPRSYNEQFF. CDR3 nucleotide sequence: TGTGCCAGCAGTCCTCGTTCCTACAATGAGCAGTTCTTC.